The 16 T cell receptor beta chains below come from one sample, sequenced in a study of OX40 agonist ivuxolimab in advanced cancers. The library was produced with the immunoSEQ multiplex PCR assay. This is the immuneACCESS table as TCRdb keeps it, with only in-frame sequences that have V and J called. A part of the clones is gone; compared with another copy, unresolved V genes explain less than half, and the rest is unexplained. Recorded for this sample are more than 7,500 clones; around three quarters of them occurred a single time. Of the sample, 27% falls within the top ten clones. Here the sequenced sample was CD4+ or CD8+ T cells sorted from blood, taken in a trial of the OX40 agonist ivuxolimab. These receptors were obtained from an adult with an advanced solid tumor such as melanoma, head and neck, liver or kidney cancer.

The chain is built from TRBV6-1 and TRBJ2-1; the D call may be TRBD1 or TRBD2 (5 bases each). Trimming stripped 2 bases from V and 5 bases from J, with 13 bases between. Germline assignment: CDR1 MNHNS and CDR2 SASEGT. This CDR3 comprises 15 residues. This chain's CDR3 is CASSEPGRRNNEQFF. DNA for the CDR3: TGTGCCAGCAGTGAACCGGGACGGAGGAACAATGAGCAGTTCTTC.

This clone was seen only once. V usage is TRBV9 and J usage is TRBJ2-7, with 7 positions matching TRBD1. CDR3 size: 14 residues. V was clipped by 0 bases and J by 3 bases; unmatched bases: 3. The germline V gene encodes CDR1 SGDLS and CDR2 YYNGEE. The CDR3 DNA follows: TGTGCCAGCAGCGTAGGAGGGGGCTTCTACGAGCAGTACTTC. It is translated as CASSVGGGFYEQYF.

CDR3 DNA: TGTGCCAGCACCCTAGCGGGAGCTTCCCATGAGCAGTTCTTC. Translating it yields CASTLAGASHEQFF. The J gene is TRBJ2-1, the V gene TRBV27; 10 positions match TRBD2. V gave up 7 bases and J gave up 8 bases; unmatched junction bases: 8. Germline V gene data show CDR1 as MNHEY and CDR2 as SMNVEV (reference sequence). This CDR3 has 14 amino acids.

This clone was detected many times. J is TRBJ2-7 and V is TRBV6-5; TRBD2 matches at 10 bases. V lost 8 bases and J lost 2; bases outside the gene matches: 6. Germline CDR1 reads MNHEY; CDR2 reads SVGAGI. The CDR3 is made up of 14 amino acids. The CDR3 sequence is CASEPAGGPYEQYF. The CDR3 region has the DNA TGTGCCAGCGAACCAGCGGGGGGGCCCTACGAGCAGTACTTC.

This sequence joins TRBV10-2 and TRBJ2-7; no clear D gene. The V gene's germline CDR1 is WSHSY and CDR2 SAAADI. Trimming cost V 3 bases and J 7 bases, with 10 bases left between them. CDR3 length: 12 residues. The CDR3 DNA reads as TGCGCCAGCAGTGATGGAAAGTGGGAGCAGTACTTC. Residues: CASSDGKWEQYF.

This chain connects TRBV6-4 to TRBJ2-3; a weak D match, TRBD2 (6 bases). Trimming took off 5 bases at V and 2 bases at J, with 11 bases between the two ends. Germline CDR1 MRHNA, CDR2 SNTAGT. The CDR3 extends over 14 amino acids. CDR3 loop: CASSSGGPTDTQYF. The CDR3 coding sequence is TGTGCCAGCAGTTCCGGGGGACCCACAGATACGCAGTATTTT.

In its sample, this clone is medium-sized (0.01 to 0.1%). V usage is TRBV29-1 and J usage is TRBJ2-7; D unclear. Per germline, CDR1 SQVTM and CDR2 ANQGSEA. V lost 4 bases and J 1 base, leaving 8 bases between the germline ends. The CDR3 is 12 residues long. CDR3 loop: CSVVWQSYEQYF. The CDR3 DNA reads TGCAGCGTTGTGTGGCAGTCCTACGAGCAGTACTTC.

The genes are TRBV7-2 and TRBJ2-6; D remains unclear. Germline CDR1 reads SGHTA; CDR2 reads FQGNSA. The V gene lost 5 bases and the J gene lost 0 bases, with 11 bases spanning the gap. The CDR3 is made up of 16 amino acids. CDR3 in amino acids: CASSPLQSSGANVLTF. DNA for the CDR3: TGTGCCAGCAGCCCTTTACAGTCCTCTGGGGCCAACGTCCTGACTTTC. Supplemented by reference TRBV7-2 and TRBJ2-6, the full variable domain reads GAGVSQSPSNKVTEKGKDVELRCDPISGHTALYWYRQSLGQGLEFLIYFQGNSAPDKSGLPSDRFSAERTGGSVSTLTIQRTQQEDSAVYLCASSPLQSSGANVLTFGAGSRLTVL.

This clone came up a few times. DNA of the CDR3: TGTGCCAGCAGTGAAGCGCAAGGAGCTGAAGCTTTCTTT. Its translation: CASSEAQGAEAFF. J is TRBJ1-1 and V is TRBV2; the D is unclear. Germline V gene data show CDR1 as SNHLY and CDR2 as FYNNEI. CDR3 length: 13 residues. Trimming took 0 bases from V and 6 from J, leaving 8 bases between them.

The chain has TRBV7-9 and TRBJ1-6; D not certain. CDR1 SEHNR and CDR2 FQNEAQ come from the germline V gene (reference sequence). Trimming removed 3 bases from V and 6 bases from J, with 9 bases in between. The CDR3 totals 14 residues. Here the CDR3 DNA reads TGTGCCAGCAGCTTTTTAGGGCCTAATTCACCCCTCCACTTT. Residues: CASSFLGPNSPLHF.

CDR3 DNA: TGTGCCAGCAGCATCCAGACAGGGGTCCTCCTTTACGAGCAGTACTTC. As protein: CASSIQTGVLLYEQYF. The rearrangement uses TRBV7-9 and TRBJ2-7; 8 nucleotides match TRBD1. V lost 5 bases to trimming and J lost 4 bases; unmatched junction nucleotides: 13. CDR3 length: 16 residues. Germline V gives CDR1 SEHNR, CDR2 FQNEAQ (reference sequence).

The V and J genes are TRBV7-3 and TRBJ2-2; TRBD1 matches at 10 bases. The trim removed 5 bases at V and 5 bases at J, leaving 8 bases unmatched. The CDR3 length is 16 residues. Germline-derived CDR1 and CDR2 are SGHTA and FQGTGA. CDR3 sequence reads: CASSAVGDRGTGELFF. The CDR3 region has the DNA TGTGCCAGCAGCGCCGTGGGGGACAGGGGAACCGGGGAGCTGTTTTTT. Full variable domain (rest looked up from reference TRBV7-3 and TRBJ2-2): GAGVSQTPSNKVTEKGKYVELRCDPISGHTALYWYRQSLGQGPEFLIYFQGTGAADDSGLPNDRFFAVRPEGSVSTLKIQRTERGDSAVYLCASSAVGDRGTGELFFGEGSRLTVL.

The count of this clone is one. This rearrangement joins TRBV1 to TRBJ2-7; TRBD1 was called by the table and not checked on the DNA. TRBV1 is flagged as a pseudogene. The CDR3 spans 13 residues. The CDR3 nucleotides read TGCACCAGCAGCCGGGCTGCGTCCTACGAGCAGTACTTC. Its protein product is CTSSRAASYEQYF.

The chain combines TRBV4-1 with TRBJ1-2; weak D call: TRBD1 (6 bases). The germline CDR1 and CDR2 sequences are MGHRA and YSYEKL. This CDR3 has 12 residues. Trimming removed 9 bases from V and 8 bases from J, with 16 bases in between. The chain's CDR3 is CASFYRAHGYTF. The CDR3 DNA reads TGCGCCAGTTTTTACAGGGCCCACGGCTACACCTTC.

J is TRBJ1-2 and V is TRBV19; D may be TRBD1 (5 bases). This CDR3 spans 18 amino acids. CDR1 is LNHDA, CDR2 SQIVND, per germline (reference sequence). V lost 0 bases, J lost 4 bases, and 21 bases lay in between. The CDR3 bases are TGTGCCAGTAGTATAGAATTAACCGGGACGGAGGACGTCTATGGCTACACCTTC. Amino acids: CASSIELTGTEDVYGYTF. Based on the CDR3 plus reference TRBV19 and TRBJ1-2, the full variable domain is DGGITQSPKYLFRKEGQNVTLSCEQNLNHDAMYWYRQDPGQGLRLIYYSQIVNDFQKGDIAEGYSVSREKKESFPLTVTSAQKNPTAFYLCASSIELTGTEDVYGYTFGSGTRLTVV.

The rearrangement uses TRBV9 and TRBJ2-5; 12 bases agree with TRBD2. The V and J ends lost 0 bases and 4 bases, in that order; junction bases with no gene match: 1. The CDR3 loop spans 15 amino acids. Per the germline V gene, CDR1 is SGDLS and CDR2 is YYNGEE. CDR3 region: CASSVEGLAGETQYF. In nucleotides, the CDR3 is TGTGCCAGCAGCGTAGAGGGACTAGCGGGAGAGACCCAGTACTTC.